This TCR beta chain was retrieved from a study of OX40 agonist ivuxolimab in advanced cancers. The overall study: Dosing consisted of intravenous ivuxolimab at 0.01 to 10 mg/kg every 2 weeks. Study-level points and caveats: The authors also found low normalized T-cell clonal expansion in some nonresponders.

About this clone itself: Its antigen is unidentified.

Trimming shortened V by 3 bases and J by 6 bases, and 12 bases separated the two germline ends. The CDR3 length is 13 residues. CDR1 and CDR2 from the germline V gene are SGHAT and FQNNGV. Clones were sequenced by immunoSEQ multiplex PCR, and TCRdb holds only the in-frame ones, with some missing. The table shows roughly 62,000 clones, with roughly nine tenths occurring only once. Blood samples were obtained at baseline, cycle 4 day 1, and cycle 7 day 1. This sequence joins TRBV11-2 and TRBJ2-7; D remains unclear. The sequence derives from an adult with an advanced solid tumor such as melanoma, head and neck, liver or kidney cancer. The sample was CD4+ or CD8+ T cells sorted from blood, taken in a trial of the OX40 agonist ivuxolimab. This CDR3 is CASSFLLSTEQYF. The CDR3 DNA is TGTGCCAGCAGCTTTCTTCTCAGTACCGAGCAGTACTTC.